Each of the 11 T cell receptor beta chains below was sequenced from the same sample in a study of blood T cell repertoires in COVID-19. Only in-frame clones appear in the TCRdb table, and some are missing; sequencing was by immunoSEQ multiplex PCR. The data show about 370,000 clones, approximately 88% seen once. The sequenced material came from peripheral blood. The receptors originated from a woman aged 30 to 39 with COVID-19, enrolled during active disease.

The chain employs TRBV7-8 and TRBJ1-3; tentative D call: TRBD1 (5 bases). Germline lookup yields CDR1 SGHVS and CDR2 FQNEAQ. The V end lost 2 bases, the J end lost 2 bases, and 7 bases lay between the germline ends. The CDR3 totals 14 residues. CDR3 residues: CASSLQGPGNTIYF. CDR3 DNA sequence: TGTGCCAGCAGCTTACAGGGTCCTGGAAACACCATATATTTT.

CDR3 sequence: CASSGTGIVITDTQYF. The CDR3 nucleotides are TGTGCCAGCAGCGGAACGGGGATCGTTATCACAGATACGCAGTATTTT. This chain links TRBV9 with TRBJ2-3, with D perhaps TRBD2 (5 bases). CDR1 SGDLS and CDR2 YYNGEE come from the germline V gene. This CDR3 is 16 amino acids long. Trimming removed 3 bases from V and 2 bases from J, with 16 bases in between.

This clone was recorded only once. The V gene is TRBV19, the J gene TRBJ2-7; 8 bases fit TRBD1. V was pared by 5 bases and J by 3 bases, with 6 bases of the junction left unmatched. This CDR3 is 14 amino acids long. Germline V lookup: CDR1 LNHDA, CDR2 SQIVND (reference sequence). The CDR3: CASSPGDRGYEQYF. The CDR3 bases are TGTGCCAGTAGTCCCGGCGACAGGGGCTACGAGCAGTACTTC.

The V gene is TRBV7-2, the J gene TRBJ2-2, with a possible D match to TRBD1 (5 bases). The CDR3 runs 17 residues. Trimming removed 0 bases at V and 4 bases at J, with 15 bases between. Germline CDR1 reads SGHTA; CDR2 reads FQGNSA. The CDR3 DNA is TGTGCCAGCAGCTTAGCGTGGCGCCGGCAGGGCACCGGGGAGCTGTTTTTT. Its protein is CASSLAWRRQGTGELFF.

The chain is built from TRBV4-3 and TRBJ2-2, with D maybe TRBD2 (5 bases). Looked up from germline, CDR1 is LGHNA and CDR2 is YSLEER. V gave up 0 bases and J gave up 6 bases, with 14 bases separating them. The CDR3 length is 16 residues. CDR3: CASSQDSTQRAGELFF. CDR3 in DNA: TGCGCCAGCAGCCAAGATTCGACGCAGAGGGCCGGGGAGCTGTTTTTT.

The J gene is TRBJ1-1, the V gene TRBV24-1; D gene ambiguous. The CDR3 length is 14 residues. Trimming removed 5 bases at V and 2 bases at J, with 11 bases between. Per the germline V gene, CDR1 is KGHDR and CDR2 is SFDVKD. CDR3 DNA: TGTGCCACCAGTGTGTCGGTTTTTAACACTGAAGCTTTCTTT. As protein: CATSVSVFNTEAFF.

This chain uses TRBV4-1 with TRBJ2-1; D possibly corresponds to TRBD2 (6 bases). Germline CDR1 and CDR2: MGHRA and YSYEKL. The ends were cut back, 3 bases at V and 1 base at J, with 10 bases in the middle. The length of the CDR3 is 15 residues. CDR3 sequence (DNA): TGCGCCAGCAGCCATCCCGGGGGATCCTACAATGAGCAGTTCTTC. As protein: CASSHPGGSYNEQFF.

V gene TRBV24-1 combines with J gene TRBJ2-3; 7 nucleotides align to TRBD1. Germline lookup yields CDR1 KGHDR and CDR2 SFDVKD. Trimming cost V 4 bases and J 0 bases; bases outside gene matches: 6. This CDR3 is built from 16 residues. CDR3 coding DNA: TGTGCCACCAGTGACACACAGGGGCCTAGCACAGATACGCAGTATTTT. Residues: CATSDTQGPSTDTQYF.

The CDR3 region has the DNA TGTGCCACCAGCAGAGATAGGGGGACAGGGGGCTTGCAGGGCTACACCTTC. Its translation: CATSRDRGTGGLQGYTF. The chain links TRBV15 to TRBJ1-2, with 12 bases aligning to TRBD1. The CDR3 consists of 17 residues. With 0 bases clipped from V and 8 bases from J, the junction kept 10 bases outside the gene matches. The germline V gene encodes CDR1 LNHNV and CDR2 YYDKDF (reference sequence).

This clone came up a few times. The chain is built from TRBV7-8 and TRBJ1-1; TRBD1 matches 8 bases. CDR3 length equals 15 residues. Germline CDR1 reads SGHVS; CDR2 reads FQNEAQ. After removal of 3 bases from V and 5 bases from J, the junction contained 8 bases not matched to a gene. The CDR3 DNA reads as TGTGCCAGCAGCTTGGCGGACAGGGCGGGGACTGAAGCTTTCTTT. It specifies CASSLADRAGTEAFF.

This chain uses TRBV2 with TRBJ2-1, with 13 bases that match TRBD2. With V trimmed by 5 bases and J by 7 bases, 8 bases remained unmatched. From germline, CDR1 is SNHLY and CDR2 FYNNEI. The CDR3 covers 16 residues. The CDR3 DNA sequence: TGTGCCAGCAGTCAGATACTAGCGGGAGGGTCAAATGAGCAGTTCTTC. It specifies CASSQILAGGSNEQFF.